These 4 T cell receptor beta chains originate from one sample sequenced in a study of regulatory T cells in long-lasting Graves disease. With iRepertoire HTBI primers and Arm-PCR of CDR3 regions, TCR beta libraries were built. From the multiplex PCR reads, TCRdb called clonotypes with MiXCR, one entry per CDR3 protein. There are 300,000 to 400,000 distinct CDR3 sequences in the sample; 15% to 20% occur only once, and 25% to 30% lies in the top ten. This sample's time point: newly diagnosed GD, antithyroid drugs for less than 3 months. From PBMCs, RNA was extracted and then used to make the TCR library. The same sample was also used in a study of T cells in Graves' hyperthyroidism and ophthalmopathy.

Specimen: peripheral blood mononuclear cells (PBMCs), collected at new diagnosis, from a patient treated with antithyroid drugs. Receptors were obtained from a man aged 35 to 55 with Graves disease.

This clonotype has a count of ten or more. The V call is TRBV6-5, the J call TRBJ1-1, with unresolved D. The germline CDR1 and CDR2 sequences are MNHEY and SVGAGI. The CDR3 is 14 amino acids. V was clipped by 2 bases and J by 4 bases, with 11 bases between them. In nucleotides, the CDR3 is TGTGCCAGCAGTTACGCCTATAGACGCACTGAAGCTTTCTTT. It encodes CASSYAYRRTEAFF.

This clonotype has just a few counts. The J gene is TRBJ1-4, the V gene TRBV11-2; 8 nucleotides line up with TRBD1. The CDR3 extends over 16 amino acids. With 2 bases clipped from V and 8 bases from J, the junction kept 10 bases outside the gene matches. Germline V gives CDR1 SGHAT, CDR2 FQNNGV. CDR3: CASSLRRTGFIEKLFF. The CDR3, as DNA: TGTGCCAGCAGCTTAAGGCGGACAGGGTTTATAGAAAAACTGTTTTTT.

At least ten counts were recorded for this clonotype. The CDR3 DNA is TGTGCCATCAGTGAGTCCGGGACTGGAAACACCATATATTTT. Encoded protein: CAISESGTGNTIYF. The chain recombines TRBV10-3 with TRBJ1-3; D is undetermined. The V and J ends lost 0 bases and 2 bases respectively, with 5 bases between them. Germline CDR1 and CDR2: ENHRY and SYGVKD. The CDR3 is 14 residues long.

This clonotype was seen ten or more times. The CDR3 loop is CASSQVSNRGAYEQYF. The CDR3 region has the DNA TGTGCCAGCAGCCAAGTCTCTAACAGGGGAGCCTACGAGCAGTACTTC. The chain employs TRBV4-2 and TRBJ2-7; the match to TRBD1 covers 7 bases. This CDR3 spans 16 amino acids. The V segment lost 1 base and the J segment 2 bases; nucleotides outside the gene matches: 8. Germline V gene lookup returns CDR1 LGHNA and CDR2 YNFKEQ.